This T cell receptor beta chain was sequenced for a study of blood T cell repertoires in COVID-19. Study context: Italy, Spain and the United States were the sources of the convalescent and acute COVID-19 samples. In each case, the material was cDNA or gDNA derived from T cells, B-cell-depleted T cells, or PBMCs.

Per the study methods: Estimation of nucleated cell counts was performed using reference gene primer amplification. TCRdb keeps only in-frame clones here, not all; method: immunoSEQ multiplex PCR. That table is the source of V, J and clone size, and D and trimming were worked out from the DNA. Of about 81,000 clones listed, approximately 82% are singletons. J gave up 2 bases and V 0 bases, and 7 bases lay outside the gene matches. Germline V gene sequence: CDR1 MNHEY, CDR2 SMNVEV (reference sequence). This CDR3 contains 16 residues. The receptor comes from a human donor in a cohort sampled during active COVID-19. The chain links TRBV27 to TRBJ2-7; 7 bases are shared with TRBD2. The sample was peripheral blood. CDR3 bases: TGTGCCAGCAGTTTATCGGGGTTGGGAGGGACCTACGAGCAGTACTTC. This translates into CASSLSGLGGTYEQYF.